This paragraph covers one T cell receptor beta chain sequence. The antigen is undetermined. V was shortened by 2 bases and J by 0 bases, with 11 bases between the two germline ends. CDR1 is SEHNR, CDR2 FQNEAQ, per germline (reference sequence). CDR3 length: 16 residues. Terminally differentiated effector memory CD45RA+ cells were excluded by CCR7 positive selection of CD45RO-negative cells. The data belong to a study of shared clonotypes between healthy human individuals. General study points: The represented genetic and exposure-history diversity was limited by the small number of donors.

Using immunoSEQ multiplex PCR, the repertoire was profiled, and TCRdb retains in-frame clones only, with some absent. Of about 1,800,000 clones listed, roughly 94% are singletons. V is TRBV7-9 and J is TRBJ2-4, with D possibly TRBD1 on 6 matching bases. The TCR comes from a man younger than 35 in good health. Sequencing was carried out using naive CD8+ T cells sorted from blood. The chain's CDR3 is CASSLLDSLAKNIQYF. The CDR3 DNA reads TGTGCCAGCAGCTTATTGGACAGCCTAGCCAAAAACATTCAGTACTTC.